This TCR beta chain emerged from a study of vaccination and CD4 T cells after COVID-19. Whole-study context: Recovered patients in the cohort numbered six men and four women, two of them Hispanic. Typically, post-vaccine samples were obtained a median approximately 72 days after dose two, within a range of 14 to 241. Overall study findings and caveats: Only relatively few convalescent patients were studied, and early post-infection timepoints were not analyzed.

This clonotype was observed a handful of times. Its antigen is unidentified. Treatment in this sample: roughly nine-day PBMC culture with coronavirus spike peptide pools or control peptides (ViraFEST assay). Per-well cultures of 2 million or so PBMCs received 8 to 10 IU/ml IL-2 and about 9.1 ug/ml peptide pools. Deletions cut 3 bases from V and 4 bases from J, with 10 bases between. The CDR3 consists of 12 residues. Germline lookup yields CDR1 DFQATT and CDR2 SNEGSKA (reference sequence). Sequencing of cultured CD4+ T cell DNA used the Oncomine TCR Beta short-read assay. From the PCR reads, TCRdb called clonotypes with MiXCR, one entry per CDR3 protein. The data contain over 20,000 distinct CDR3 sequences, less than 50% of them singletons.

J is TRBJ2-7 and V is TRBV20-1; TRBD1 is a possible D gene (6 bases). The sequenced sample was CD4+ T cells from blood, cultured in vitro. This TCR was sampled from a human donor who had recovered from COVID-19. The CDR3 region is CSASGRGYEQYF. The CDR3 DNA is TGCAGTGCTAGTGGCAGGGGATACGAGCAGTACTTC.